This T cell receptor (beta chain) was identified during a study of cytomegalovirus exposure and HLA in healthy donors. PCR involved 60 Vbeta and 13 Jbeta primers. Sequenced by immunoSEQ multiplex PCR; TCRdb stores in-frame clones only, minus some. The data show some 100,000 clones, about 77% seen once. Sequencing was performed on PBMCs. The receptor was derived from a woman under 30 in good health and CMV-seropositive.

The CDR3 bases are TGTGCCAGCAGCTTGGTTAGCGCAGAGACCCAGTACTTC. Translating it yields CASSLVSAETQYF. The J gene is TRBJ2-5, the V gene TRBV5-6, with a tentative D call TRBD2 (5 bases). Germline-derived CDR1 and CDR2 are SGHDT and YYEEEE. V lost 0 bases and J 4 bases, leaving 7 bases between the germline ends. CDR3 length: 13 amino acids.